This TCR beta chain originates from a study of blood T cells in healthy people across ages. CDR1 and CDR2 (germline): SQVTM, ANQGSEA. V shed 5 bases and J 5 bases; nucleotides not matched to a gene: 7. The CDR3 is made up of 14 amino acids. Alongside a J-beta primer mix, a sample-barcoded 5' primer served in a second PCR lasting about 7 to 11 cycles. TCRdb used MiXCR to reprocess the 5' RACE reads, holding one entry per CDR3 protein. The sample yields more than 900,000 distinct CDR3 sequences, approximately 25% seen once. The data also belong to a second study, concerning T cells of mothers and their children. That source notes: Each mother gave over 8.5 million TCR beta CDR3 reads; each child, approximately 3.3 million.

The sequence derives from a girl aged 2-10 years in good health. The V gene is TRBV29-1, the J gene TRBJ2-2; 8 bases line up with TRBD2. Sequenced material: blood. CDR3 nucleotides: TGCAGCGTTATACGGCGGGGGGAGACCGGGGAGCTGTTTTTT. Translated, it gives CSVIRRGETGELFF.